This is a list of T cell receptor beta chains from one sample in a study of OX40 agonist ivuxolimab in advanced cancers. The repertoire was sequenced with immunoSEQ multiplex PCR; TCRdb's copy has only in-frame clones and lacks some. The sample includes 25,000 or so clones, about 87% seen only once; the top ten take roughly a tenth. Specimen: CD4+ or CD8+ T cells sorted from blood, collected in a trial of the OX40 agonist ivuxolimab. All receptors come from an adult with an advanced solid tumor such as melanoma, head and neck, liver or kidney cancer. CDR3s include the opening cysteine and the closing phenylalanine or tryptophan. A D gene is named only where the DNA matches it firmly. Clone size is shown for a subset of rows, as once, few, many or a class of expanded clone.

TRBD2	17	TRBV15	.	TRBJ2-7	TGTGCCACCAGCAGAGATACACGACTAGCGGGTCCCTACGAGCAGTACTTC	CATSRDTRLAGPYEQYF
TRBD1	14	TRBV7-2	once	TRBJ1-1	TGTGCCAGCACCCTGGGACAGGGGAACACTGAAGCTTTCTTT	CASTLGQGNTEAFF
TRBD1	14	TRBV15	.	TRBJ2-5	TGTGCCACCAGCAGAGGGACAGGTCGAGAGACCCAGTACTTC	CATSRGTGRETQYF
TRBD2	13	TRBV29-1	.	TRBJ2-3	TGCAGCGTGCCCGGTGGAGCGGGAGTAGAGGAGTATTTT	CSVPGGAGVEEYF
.	15	TRBV5-5	few	TRBJ1-1	TGTGCCAGCAGCTTGGTTCCGGGGTTGAACACTGAAGCTTTCTTT	CASSLVPGLNTEAFF
TRBD2	15	TRBV5-1	.	TRBJ2-5	TGCGCCAGCAGCACGACTAGCGGGAGTTCGAAGACCCAGTACTTC	CASSTTSGSSKTQYF
TRBD1	16	TRBV5-4	once	TRBJ2-7	TGTGCCAGCAGCGGGGGGGGACAGGGCGGCTCCTACGAGCAGTACTTC	CASSGGGQGGSYEQYF
TRBD1	13	TRBV5-1	.	TRBJ1-1	TGCGCCAGCACCACAGGGGCTGGAACTGAAGCTTTCTTT	CASTTGAGTEAFF
.	15	TRBV21-1	.	TRBJ2-1	TGTGCCAGCAGCAGTTATTCTCTAGCCCCACATGAGCAGTTCTTC	CASSSYSLAPHEQFF
.	13	TRBV9	.	TRBJ1-2	TGTGCCAGCAGCGTAGGGGGCAATGCAGGCTACACCTTC	CASSVGGNAGYTF
.	15	TRBV28	.	TRBJ2-7	TGTGCCAGCAGTACGGTTGGCGGAGCGGGCTACGAGCAGTACTTC	CASSTVGGAGYEQYF
TRBD1	13	TRBV19	.	TRBJ1-4	TGTGCCAGTACGGGGACAGCTAATGAAAAACTGTTTTTT	CASTGTANEKLFF
.	16	TRBV5-8	.	TRBJ1-3	TGTGCCAGCAGCTTAAGAACGGGGGGCTCTGGAAACACCATATATTTT	CASSLRTGGSGNTIYF
TRBD2	14	TRBV10-2	.	TRBJ2-7	TGCGCCAGCAGTGAGTTCGGGGGGATCTACGAGCAGTACTTC	CASSEFGGIYEQYF
TRBD1	16	TRBV10-3	.	TRBJ1-4	TGTGCCATCAGTACCTCCCGGGACAGCAATAATGAAAAACTGTTTTTT	CAISTSRDSNNEKLFF
TRBD1	15	TRBV7-2	.	TRBJ1-1	TGTGCCAGCAGCGCCCATACAGGGGGCGACACTGAAGCTTTCTTT	CASSAHTGGDTEAFF
.	14	TRBV29-1	.	TRBJ2-3	TGCAGCGTTGCGTTGGGGATCCTCACAGATACGCAGTATTTT	CSVALGILTDTQYF
TRBD2	16	TRBV7-3	once	TRBJ2-1	TGTGCCAGCAGCTTAACGGGCGGGAGGGTCTACAATGAGCAGTTCTTC	CASSLTGGRVYNEQFF
.	13	TRBV5-1	.	TRBJ1-1	TGCGCCAGCAGCTTCACACTGGGAACTGAAGCTTTCTTT	CASSFTLGTEAFF
.	11	TRBV5-4	.	TRBJ2-1	TGTGCCAGCAGCTTTTACAATGAGCAGTTCTTC	CASSFYNEQFF
TRBD1	16	TRBV13	.	TRBJ2-5	TGTGCCAGCAGCTCCAATCGCTGGGACAGGGGGGTGACCCAGTACTTC	CASSSNRWDRGVTQYF
.	13	TRBV28	.	TRBJ1-2	TGTGCCAGCAGCGTCATTACTAACTATGGCTACACCTTC	CASSVITNYGYTF
TRBD2	21	TRBV4-1	.	TRBJ2-3	TGCGCCAGCAGCCAAGGGCCGGGACTAGCGGGAGTTAGGGGTCGCACAGATACGCAGTATTTT	CASSQGPGLAGVRGRTDTQYF
.	15	TRBV5-1	.	TRBJ1-2	TGCGCCAGCAGCTTGGGCTGGGGGCGCGACTATGGCTACACCTTC	CASSLGWGRDYGYTF
.	15	TRBV27	.	TRBJ1-2	TGTGCCAGCAGTTCCCCGACAGACGGGGTCTATGGCTACACCTTC	CASSSPTDGVYGYTF
.	14	TRBV6-5	.	TRBJ1-2	TGTGCCAGCAGTTATGGGAACATTAACTATGGCTACACCTTC	CASSYGNINYGYTF
TRBD1	12	TRBV6-1	.	TRBJ2-7	TGTGCCAGCAGTGTGGACAGGGTCGAGCAGTACTTC	CASSVDRVEQYF
TRBD2	18	TRBV5-4	.	TRBJ2-2	TGTGCCAGCAGCTGGGAGGGAGGGGCCCGACTGAACACCGGGGAGCTGTTTTTT	CASSWEGGARLNTGELFF
.	16	TRBV11-2	.	TRBJ1-5	TGTGCCAGCAGCTTGGGAGGGAATTGGGGCAATCAGCCCCAGCATTTT	CASSLGGNWGNQPQHF
.	14	TRBV5-1	.	TRBJ1-1	TGCGCCAGCAGCTTGGCCGGGGCAGGGCATGAAGCTTTCTTT	CASSLAGAGHEAFF
.	12	TRBV25-1	.	TRBJ1-2	TGTGCCAGCGGACCGGGGTCGCGGGGCTACACCTTC	CASGPGSRGYTF
.	11	TRBV5-1	.	TRBJ2-7	TGTGCCAGCAGCTTGGTACGGGAGCAGTACTTC	CASSLVREQYF
.	15	TRBV19	.	TRBJ1-5	TGTGCCAGTAGCGACGGTTTGATTAGCAATCAGCCCCAGCATTTT	CASSDGLISNQPQHF
.	13	TRBV9	once	TRBJ2-3	TGTGCCAGCACCCTACTGGTTGGAGATACGCAGTATTTT	CASTLLVGDTQYF
.	12	TRBV13	.	TRBJ2-5	TGTGCCAGCAGCCTCCTAAGAGAGACCCAGTACTTC	CASSLLRETQYF
TRBD2	15	TRBV4-2	few	TRBJ2-7	TGTGCCAGCAGCCAGGCAGCGGGAGGGCCGGACGAGCAGTACTTC	CASSQAAGGPDEQYF